These 15 T cell receptor beta chains were sequenced from one sample in a study of CD8+ T cells in alopecia areata (dated by TCRdb to 2017 to 2018). The receptor library was made with the immunoSEQ multiplex PCR assay. For TCR sequencing, RNA was extracted from every sample and reverse transcribed into cDNA to serve as template. TCRdb retrieved this table from immuneACCESS and kept in-frame rearrangements only. Not all clones are present; in checked studies, unresolved V genes account for under half, and no reason is known for the remainder. The sample table lists around 120,000 clones, 61% of them with a count of one. Under 7.5% of the sample is in the top ten clones. Reading the label with the study, this specimen's time point is: 4 weeks on oral tofacitinib. Sample treatment or condition, as interpreted from the label and publication: oral pan-JAK inhibitor, 5-10 mg twice daily. The sequences come from CD4+ T cells sorted from blood, collected at week 4, from a patient treated with tofacitinib. These receptors were taken from a human donor with alopecia areata.

The V gene is TRBV20-1, the J gene TRBJ2-7; D gene ambiguous. Germline CDR1 DFQATT, CDR2 SNEGSKA (reference sequence). The CDR3 runs 11 residues. V lost 6 bases and J lost 6, with 12 bases in between. CDR3 loop: CSALSYSEQYF. The DNA of the CDR3 is TGCAGTGCGCTGAGTTACAGCGAGCAGTACTTC.

The chain links TRBV29-1 to TRBJ1-2; a possible D gene is TRBD1 (6 bases). The CDR3 runs to 13 residues. Germline CDR1 reads SQVTM; CDR2 reads ANQGSEA. Trimming removed 7 bases from V and 4 bases from J, with 16 bases in between. CDR3 sequence: CSAKRTAPYGYTF. In DNA, the CDR3 is TGCAGCGCCAAAAGGACAGCCCCCTATGGCTACACCTTC. The entire variable domain, with the rest obtained from reference TRBV29-1 and TRBJ1-2, is as follows: SAVISQKPSRDICQRGTSLTIQCQVDSQVTMMFWYRQQPGQSLTLIATANQGSEATYESGFVIDKFPISRPNLTFSTLTVSNMSPEDSSIYLCSAKRTAPYGYTFGSGTRLTVV.

The chain links TRBV10-2 to TRBJ1-6; 7 bases are a match to TRBD1. The germline CDR1 and CDR2 sequences are WSHSY and SAAADI. This CDR3 comprises 14 residues. V trimming: 8 bases; J trimming: 6 bases; junction bases outside the gene matches: 7. CDR3 nucleotide sequence: TGCGCCAGCCCAAGGACAGGTTTTAATTCACCCCTCCACTTT. Translating it yields CASPRTGFNSPLHF.

This clone came up a few times. The rearrangement links TRBV15 to TRBJ1-2; D possibly corresponds to TRBD1 (5 bases). V was cut by 0 bases and J by 0 bases, with 5 bases left in between. CDR1 and CDR2 (germline): LNHNV, YYDKDF (reference sequence). The CDR3 extends over 14 amino acids. As DNA, the CDR3 is TGTGCCACCAGCAGAGACAGGGCTAACTATGGCTACACCTTC. Protein sequence: CATSRDRANYGYTF.

The chain employs TRBV25-1 and TRBJ2-1, with D possibly being TRBD1 (7 bases). Per germline, CDR1 MGHDK and CDR2 SYGVNS. CDR3 length equals 13 residues. V gave up 5 bases and J gave up 7 bases, with 12 bases separating them. CDR3 in DNA: TGTGCCAGCAGTAGGCCAGGGGGGAATGAGCAGTTCTTC. Amino acids: CASSRPGGNEQFF.

CDR3 nucleotides: TGCGCCAGCAGCCAGGAGACAGGGGGGTTCTACGAGCAGTACTTC. The encoded protein is CASSQETGGFYEQYF. The genes are TRBV4-3 and TRBJ2-7; 9 bases agree with TRBD1. This CDR3 spans 15 amino acids. V shed 3 bases, J shed 3 bases, and the junction held 6 bases outside the gene matches. Looked up from germline, CDR1 is LGHNA and CDR2 is YSLEER.

A few counts support this clone. The chain links TRBV6-1 to TRBJ1-1; D perhaps matches TRBD1 (5 bases). The CDR3 runs 14 residues. Trimming pared 7 bases from V and 1 base from J, leaving 13 bases between. Germline-derived CDR1 and CDR2 are MNHNS and SASEGT. Here the CDR3 DNA reads TGTGCCAGCACCCGGGTGGGGACGAACACTGAAGCTTTCTTT. It is translated as CASTRVGTNTEAFF.

This chain connects TRBV5-4 to TRBJ2-3; no clear D. The germline V and J ends were trimmed by 0 bases and 2 bases, with 10 bases remaining between them. From germline, CDR1 is SGHNT and CDR2 YYREEE (reference sequence). The CDR3 is 15 amino acids. CDR3 sequence (DNA): TGTGCCAGCAGCTTGGAGGGCCGGGTCACAGATACGCAGTATTTT. It encodes CASSLEGRVTDTQYF. Full variable domain (missing parts from reference TRBV5-4 and TRBJ2-3): ETGVTQSPTHLIKTRGQQVTLRCSSQSGHNTVSWYQQALGQGPQFIFQYYREEENGRGNFPPRFSGLQFPNYSSELNVNALELDDSALYLCASSLEGRVTDTQYFGPGTRLTVL.

The chain uses TRBV29-1 and TRBJ1-2; 9 nucleotides line up with TRBD1. The CDR3 is made up of 13 amino acids. The junction had 4 bases not matched to a gene; V was cut back by 6 bases and J by 2 bases. Germline CDR1 reads SQVTM; CDR2 reads ANQGSEA. The DNA for the CDR3 is TGCAGCGTAGGACAGGGGCTGAACTATGGCTACACCTTC. Protein product: CSVGQGLNYGYTF. The full variable domain, with the rest looked up from reference TRBV29-1 and TRBJ1-2, is SAVISQKPSRDICQRGTSLTIQCQVDSQVTMMFWYRQQPGQSLTLIATANQGSEATYESGFVIDKFPISRPNLTFSTLTVSNMSPEDSSIYLCSVGQGLNYGYTFGSGTRLTVV.

The chain is built from TRBV5-1 and TRBJ2-7; maybe TRBD1 (5 bases). In germline, CDR1 is SGHRS, CDR2 YFSETQ. The CDR3 covers 13 residues. Trimming pared 0 bases from V and 1 base from J, leaving 5 bases between. DNA for the CDR3: TGCGCCAGCAGCTTGGAGGGGTCCTACGAGCAGTACTTC. Translated, it gives CASSLEGSYEQYF.

The CDR3 DNA reads as TGTGCCAGCAGCTCCCCGAGTCGGGGGGCCACTGAAGCTTTCTTT. This translates into CASSSPSRGATEAFF. The chain uses TRBV13 and TRBJ1-1; the D gene is possibly TRBD1 (6 bases). The ends were cut back, 4 bases at V and 4 bases at J, with 16 bases in the middle. Looked up from germline, CDR1 is PRHDT and CDR2 is FYEKMQ (reference sequence). CDR3 size: 15 residues.

The J gene is TRBJ1-5, the V gene TRBV7-9; tentative D call: TRBD1 (5 bases). V was trimmed by 6 bases and J by 9 bases, leaving 15 bases between them. Germline-derived CDR1 and CDR2 are SEHNR and FQNEAQ (reference sequence). CDR3 length: 13 residues. CDR3 protein: CASRWGDSGPQHF. CDR3 DNA sequence: TGTGCCAGCAGGTGGGGAGACAGCGGGCCCCAGCATTTT.

The chain carries TRBV5-4 and TRBJ2-2; 13 bases line up with TRBD2. CDR1 and CDR2 from the germline V gene are SGHNT and YYREEE (reference sequence). The CDR3 spans 17 residues. The V and J ends lost 4 bases and 6 bases, in that order; junction bases with no gene match: 9. CDR3 residues: CASSPRTSGRGAGELFF. The CDR3, as DNA: TGTGCCAGCAGCCCGCGGACTAGCGGGAGAGGGGCCGGGGAGCTGTTTTTT.

V usage is TRBV6-5 and J usage is TRBJ2-5; possibly TRBD2 for D (6 bases). Germline values: CDR1 MNHEY, CDR2 SVGAGI. The CDR3 runs to 13 residues. V lost 3 bases and J lost 5, with 10 bases in between. The CDR3 spells CASSYIRGETQYF. CDR3 nucleotide sequence: TGTGCCAGCAGTTATATTCGGGGGGAGACCCAGTACTTC.

In the case of this clone: Other nucleotide sequences in the sample specify the same CDR3. The V call is TRBV2, the J call TRBJ2-3; no clear D gene. Trimming removed 4 bases from V and 2 bases from J, with 7 bases in between. The length of the CDR3 is 13 residues. Per the germline V gene, CDR1 is SNHLY and CDR2 is FYNNEI. CDR3 in DNA: TGTGCCAGCAGTGGGAGCTTCACAGATACGCAGTATTTT. It encodes CASSGSFTDTQYF. Full variable domain (missing parts from reference TRBV2 and TRBJ2-3): EPEVTQTPSHQVTQMGQEVILRCVPISNHLYFYWYRQILGQKVEFLVSFYNNEISEKSEIFDDQFSVERPDGSNFTLKIRSTKLEDSAMYFCASSGSFTDTQYFGPGTRLTVL.